A selection of T cell receptor beta chains follows, all from one sample in a study of OX40 agonist ivuxolimab in advanced cancers. Repertoires were generated with immunoSEQ multiplex PCR, while TCRdb's copy carries only in-frame clones and drops some. The data show 12,000 or so clones, approximately 78% seen once. Sequenced here: CD4+ or CD8+ T cells sorted from blood, sampled in a trial of the OX40 agonist ivuxolimab. The receptors here all came from an adult with an advanced solid tumor such as melanoma, head and neck, liver or kidney cancer. Both conserved end residues are part of each CDR3. The order of the fields is CDR3 DNA, CDR3 protein, CDR3 length, clone size, J gene, V gene, D gene. The D gene is left open where the match is weak. Size tells how often a clone was seen (once, few, many) or the class of an expanded clone, and some rows leave it out.

CDR3nt: TGTGCCAGCAGTCGTGGACAACCTTACGAGCAGTACTTC
CDR3aa: CASSRGQPYEQYF
len: 13
abundance: .
j_gene: TRBJ2-7
v_gene: TRBV27
d_gene: .

CDR3nt: TGTGCCAGTACCGCCCCGTGGGACAGGGTTTGCGATGAGCAGTTCTTC
CDR3aa: CASTAPWDRVCDEQFF
len: 16
abundance: .
j_gene: TRBJ2-1
v_gene: TRBV19
d_gene: TRBD1

CDR3nt: TGTGCCTGTCTCGGGGGGGGCAGGAATGAAAAACTGTTTTTT
CDR3aa: CACLGGGRNEKLFF
len: 14
abundance: .
j_gene: TRBJ1-4
v_gene: TRBV30
d_gene: .

CDR3nt: TGTGCCAGCAGCTTAGTCTCGGGACTACAATCCTACGAGCAGTACTTC
CDR3aa: CASSLVSGLQSYEQYF
len: 16
abundance: .
j_gene: TRBJ2-7
v_gene: TRBV7-2
d_gene: TRBD2

CDR3nt: TGCAGCGTTGAAGCCCTAACTAGCGGGATGACCTACAATGAGCAGTTCTTC
CDR3aa: CSVEALTSGMTYNEQFF
len: 17
abundance: large
j_gene: TRBJ2-1
v_gene: TRBV29-1
d_gene: TRBD2

CDR3nt: TGTGCCATCAGTGAGAACCGGGAGACTGAAGCTTTCTTT
CDR3aa: CAISENRETEAFF
len: 13
abundance: medium-sized
j_gene: TRBJ1-1
v_gene: TRBV10-3
d_gene: .

CDR3nt: TGTGCCAGCTCACCACGGGAACCGGGACAGGGGAACTATGGCTACACCTTC
CDR3aa: CASSPREPGQGNYGYTF
len: 17
abundance: .
j_gene: TRBJ1-2
v_gene: TRBV18
d_gene: TRBD1

CDR3nt: TGTGCCAGCAGCTCGGCGTATCTGTACACTGAAGCTTTCTTT
CDR3aa: CASSSAYLYTEAFF
len: 14
abundance: few
j_gene: TRBJ1-1
v_gene: TRBV7-9
d_gene: .

CDR3nt: TGCGCCAGCAGCCAAGGGGGAGGGTTCGAGCAGTACTTC
CDR3aa: CASSQGGGFEQYF
len: 13
abundance: .
j_gene: TRBJ2-7
v_gene: TRBV4-1
d_gene: TRBD2

CDR3nt: TGTGCCAGCAGTGACAGGGTCTTAGCCAAAAACATTCAGTACTTC
CDR3aa: CASSDRVLAKNIQYF
len: 15
abundance: .
j_gene: TRBJ2-4
v_gene: TRBV6-6
d_gene: TRBD1

CDR3nt: TGTGCCAGCAGCGTAGAAGGGCTAGCGAGCACAGATACGCAGTATTTT
CDR3aa: CASSVEGLASTDTQYF
len: 16
abundance: few
j_gene: TRBJ2-3
v_gene: TRBV9
d_gene: .

CDR3nt: TGTGCCAGCAGCTTAGTTTCGACAGGGAACTATGGCTACACCTTC
CDR3aa: CASSLVSTGNYGYTF
len: 15
abundance: .
j_gene: TRBJ1-2
v_gene: TRBV7-9
d_gene: TRBD1

CDR3nt: TGCAGCGTTGAGGACTCAGCAGGCGGAGGGGAGCTGTTTTTT
CDR3aa: CSVEDSAGGGELFF
len: 14
abundance: .
j_gene: TRBJ2-2
v_gene: TRBV29-1
d_gene: .

CDR3nt: TGTGCCAGCAGTGAATGGACAGGGACGAACACCGGGGAGCTGTTTTTT
CDR3aa: CASSEWTGTNTGELFF
len: 16
abundance: .
j_gene: TRBJ2-2
v_gene: TRBV2
d_gene: TRBD1

CDR3nt: TGTGCCAGCAGTGAAGCAGACAGGGGGCTAGCCAAAAACATTCAGTACTTC
CDR3aa: CASSEADRGLAKNIQYF
len: 17
abundance: once
j_gene: TRBJ2-4
v_gene: TRBV2
d_gene: TRBD1

CDR3nt: TGTGCCAGCAGCTTAGGTTCCAATGAGCAGTTCTTC
CDR3aa: CASSLGSNEQFF
len: 12
abundance: .
j_gene: TRBJ2-1
v_gene: TRBV7-8
d_gene: .

CDR3nt: TGTGCCAGCAGTGAATCCAGGGCCACCGGGGAGCTGTTTTTT
CDR3aa: CASSESRATGELFF
len: 14
abundance: .
j_gene: TRBJ2-2
v_gene: TRBV6-1
d_gene: .

CDR3nt: TGCGCCAGCAGCTACAGGGACTCCTACGAGCAGTACTTC
CDR3aa: CASSYRDSYEQYF
len: 13
abundance: .
j_gene: TRBJ2-7
v_gene: TRBV4-1
d_gene: .

CDR3nt: TGTGCCAGCAGTGGGGCCGGGGGGCGAAGCTTGTACGAGCAGTACTTC
CDR3aa: CASSGAGGRSLYEQYF
len: 16
abundance: .
j_gene: TRBJ2-7
v_gene: TRBV6-1
d_gene: .

CDR3nt: TGTGCCAAAGTAGCGGTGAACACTGAAGCTTTCTTT
CDR3aa: CAKVAVNTEAFF
len: 12
abundance: .
j_gene: TRBJ1-1
v_gene: TRBV2
d_gene: .

CDR3nt: TGTGCCAGCAGGGGACAGACATCCTACGAGCAGTACTTC
CDR3aa: CASRGQTSYEQYF
len: 13
abundance: .
j_gene: TRBJ2-7
v_gene: TRBV2
d_gene: TRBD1

CDR3nt: TGTGCCAGCAGCTCCGCCGGGGGACAGGGCTACGAGCAGTACTTC
CDR3aa: CASSSAGGQGYEQYF
len: 15
abundance: once
j_gene: TRBJ2-7
v_gene: TRBV7-3
d_gene: TRBD1

CDR3nt: TGTGCCAGCAGCTTAGGGACAGGGCCCTACAATGAGCAGTTCTTC
CDR3aa: CASSLGTGPYNEQFF
len: 15
abundance: .
j_gene: TRBJ2-1
v_gene: TRBV7-3
d_gene: TRBD1

CDR3nt: TGTGCTAGTTCTCGGGCCCCTTTGGCGGTAGCGGGAGAGACCGGGGAGCTGTTTTTT
CDR3aa: CASSRAPLAVAGETGELFF
len: 19
abundance: .
j_gene: TRBJ2-2
v_gene: TRBV7-7
d_gene: TRBD2

CDR3nt: TGTGCCAGCAGTCACCGCGACACGGAGACAGATGATGACGGCTACACCTTC
CDR3aa: CASSHRDTETDDDGYTF
len: 17
abundance: .
j_gene: TRBJ1-2
v_gene: TRBV28
d_gene: .

CDR3nt: TGTGCCTGGAGTGTGGCGGGGGGTCAAGTTTACACAGATACGCAGTATTTT
CDR3aa: CAWSVAGGQVYTDTQYF
len: 17
abundance: .
j_gene: TRBJ2-3
v_gene: TRBV30
d_gene: TRBD2

CDR3nt: TGTGCCAGCCAAGGGACCAACACCGGGGAGCTGTTTTTT
CDR3aa: CASQGTNTGELFF
len: 13
abundance: few
j_gene: TRBJ2-2
v_gene: TRBV2
d_gene: .

CDR3nt: TGTGCCACCAGCAGAAGCAGGGACCTCTTACAAGAGACCCAGTACTTC
CDR3aa: CATSRSRDLLQETQYF
len: 16
abundance: .
j_gene: TRBJ2-5
v_gene: TRBV15
d_gene: .

CDR3nt: TGCGCCAGCAGCCGCGACAGGGTAAGTGGAGGTTTCTATAATTCACCCCTCCACTTT
CDR3aa: CASSRDRVSGGFYNSPLHF
len: 19
abundance: .
j_gene: TRBJ1-6
v_gene: TRBV4-1
d_gene: TRBD1

CDR3nt: TGTGCCAGCAGCCCTGAAATAGCGGGGGGGCACGAGCAGTTCTTC
CDR3aa: CASSPEIAGGHEQFF
len: 15
abundance: .
j_gene: TRBJ2-1
v_gene: TRBV7-8
d_gene: TRBD2

CDR3nt: TGTGCCAGCAGCCCCGGGACTAGCGGGGGCACCGCCGAGTACTTC
CDR3aa: CASSPGTSGGTAEYF
len: 15
abundance: medium-sized
j_gene: TRBJ2-7
v_gene: TRBV11-2
d_gene: TRBD2

CDR3nt: TGCGCCAGCAGCGCTACATACAATGAGCAGTTCTTC
CDR3aa: CASSATYNEQFF
len: 12
abundance: .
j_gene: TRBJ2-1
v_gene: TRBV5-1
d_gene: .

CDR3nt: TGTGCCAGCAGCAAGTCGGGGCAAAGGGGAAACCAGCCCCAGCATTTT
CDR3aa: CASSKSGQRGNQPQHF
len: 16
abundance: .
j_gene: TRBJ1-5
v_gene: TRBV21-1
d_gene: .

CDR3nt: TGTGCCAGCAGCACGGACAGTCAGTTCTTC
CDR3aa: CASSTDSQFF
len: 10
abundance: once
j_gene: TRBJ2-1
v_gene: TRBV9
d_gene: .

CDR3nt: TGTGCCAGCAGTGGGACAGGGGGCAGTCAGCCCCAGCATTTT
CDR3aa: CASSGTGGSQPQHF
len: 14
abundance: .
j_gene: TRBJ1-5
v_gene: TRBV6-1
d_gene: TRBD1

CDR3nt: TGTGCGGCAGGGGCCTACGAGCAGTACTTC
CDR3aa: CAAGAYEQYF
len: 10
abundance: once
j_gene: TRBJ2-7
v_gene: TRBV6-5
d_gene: .

CDR3nt: TGTGCCAGCAGCCAAGAGGCCCAGGGAAGCTCCTACGAGCAGTACTTC
CDR3aa: CASSQEAQGSSYEQYF
len: 16
abundance: .
j_gene: TRBJ2-7
v_gene: TRBV4-2
d_gene: .

CDR3nt: TGTGCCAGCAGCCAGGGACAGGGGTTTTGGTCCACTGAAGCTTTCTTT
CDR3aa: CASSQGQGFWSTEAFF
len: 16
abundance: .
j_gene: TRBJ1-1
v_gene: TRBV11-3
d_gene: TRBD1

CDR3nt: TGTGCCTGGAGTATAAAGGGAACCGGGGAGCTGTTTTTT
CDR3aa: CAWSIKGTGELFF
len: 13
abundance: .
j_gene: TRBJ2-2
v_gene: TRBV30
d_gene: .

CDR3nt: TGTGCCAGCAGCTTAACGGGACGCCTGGACACTGAAGCTTTCTTT
CDR3aa: CASSLTGRLDTEAFF
len: 15
abundance: .
j_gene: TRBJ1-1
v_gene: TRBV5-8
d_gene: .

CDR3nt: TGTGCCAGCAGTGAGGCAGGGTCTGGGGCCAACGTCCTGACTTTC
CDR3aa: CASSEAGSGANVLTF
len: 15
abundance: few
j_gene: TRBJ2-6
v_gene: TRBV6-1
d_gene: .

CDR3nt: TGTGCCACCAGCACGAACAGGGTCACTAATGAAAAACTGTTTTTT
CDR3aa: CATSTNRVTNEKLFF
len: 15
abundance: .
j_gene: TRBJ1-4
v_gene: TRBV15
d_gene: .

CDR3nt: TGCGCCAGCAGTGAAGGGAACCAAGAGACCCAGTACTTC
CDR3aa: CASSEGNQETQYF
len: 13
abundance: .
j_gene: TRBJ2-5
v_gene: TRBV10-1
d_gene: .

CDR3nt: TGTGCCAGCAGCTTGGGACAGGGGGGAGACGAGCAGTACTTC
CDR3aa: CASSLGQGGDEQYF
len: 14
abundance: .
j_gene: TRBJ2-7
v_gene: TRBV5-5
d_gene: TRBD1

CDR3nt: TGTGCCAGCAGTAATAGCGGGGGGGAGTACAATGAGCAGTTCTTC
CDR3aa: CASSNSGGEYNEQFF
len: 15
abundance: .
j_gene: TRBJ2-1
v_gene: TRBV6-1
d_gene: TRBD2

CDR3nt: TGTGCCAGTAGTCATGGTCTAAGACCCTACGAGCAGTACTTC
CDR3aa: CASSHGLRPYEQYF
len: 14
abundance: .
j_gene: TRBJ2-7
v_gene: TRBV19
d_gene: .

CDR3nt: TGTGCCAGCAGCTCGGCGGGGACAGGGGTCAGAGAGACCCAGTACTTC
CDR3aa: CASSSAGTGVRETQYF
len: 16
abundance: .
j_gene: TRBJ2-5
v_gene: TRBV13
d_gene: TRBD1